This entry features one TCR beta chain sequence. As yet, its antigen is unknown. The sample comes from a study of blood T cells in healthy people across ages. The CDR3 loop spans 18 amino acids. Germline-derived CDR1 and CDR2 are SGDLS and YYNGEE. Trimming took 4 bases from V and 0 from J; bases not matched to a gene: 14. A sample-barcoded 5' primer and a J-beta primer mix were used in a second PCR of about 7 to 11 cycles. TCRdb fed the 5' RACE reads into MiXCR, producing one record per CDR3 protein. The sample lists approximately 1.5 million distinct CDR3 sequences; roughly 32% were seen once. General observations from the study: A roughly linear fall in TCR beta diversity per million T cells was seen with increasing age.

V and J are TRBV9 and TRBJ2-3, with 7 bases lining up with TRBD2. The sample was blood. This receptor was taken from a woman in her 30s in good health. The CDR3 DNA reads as TGTGCCAGCAGCCTCCCTGGAGGGTCAGCGGGGAGCACAGATACGCAGTATTTT. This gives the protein CASSLPGGSAGSTDTQYF.